The 30 T cell receptor beta chains below were found in one sample sequenced in a study of blood T cell repertoires in COVID-19. The table came from immunoSEQ multiplex PCR; TCRdb's copy has only in-frame clones and leaves some out. Among some 180,000 clones listed, roughly four fifths were seen once. The sample consisted of peripheral blood. Receptors were obtained from a woman of 80 years or more with COVID-19, enrolled during active disease.

The genes are TRBV28 and TRBJ1-5, with 9 bases aligning to TRBD1. This CDR3 spans 14 amino acids. V gave up 2 bases and J gave up 5 bases; unmatched junction bases: 1. The V gene's germline CDR1 is MDHEN and CDR2 SYDVKM. The CDR3 protein is CASSLGTGYQPQHF. The CDR3 coding sequence is TGTGCCAGCAGTTTAGGGACAGGGTATCAGCCCCAGCATTTT.

The chain employs TRBV10-3 and TRBJ1-5; 7 bases are shared with TRBD1. The junction had 7 bases not matched to a gene; V was cut back by 0 bases and J by 2 bases. CDR1 is ENHRY, CDR2 SYGVKD, per germline. The CDR3 covers 17 residues. The CDR3 is CAISESRGAAGNQPQHF. The CDR3 coding sequence is TGTGCCATCAGTGAGTCCAGGGGGGCAGCGGGCAATCAGCCCCAGCATTTT.

The rearrangement joins TRBV9 to TRBJ1-2, with TRBD1 matching over 10 bases. Germline V gene data show CDR1 as SGDLS and CDR2 as YYNGEE. The CDR3 contains 13 residues. The ends lost 3 bases at V and 7 bases at J; junction bases unmatched: 3. The CDR3 spells CASSGQGASGYTF. DNA of the CDR3: TGTGCCAGCAGCGGACAGGGGGCCTCTGGCTACACCTTC.

V and J are TRBV14 and TRBJ2-1, with D tentatively TRBD2 (5 bases). Germline V lookup: CDR1 SGHDN, CDR2 FVKESK. CDR3 length: 15 amino acids. V dropped 3 bases and J dropped 12 bases, with 21 bases sitting between them. CDR3 amino acids: CASSHPAGGDRGQFF. The CDR3 DNA is TGTGCCAGCAGCCACCCGGCGGGCGGCGATCGCGGGCAGTTCTTC. Supplemented by reference TRBV14 and TRBJ2-1, the full variable domain reads EAGVTQFPSHSVIEKGQTVTLRCDPISGHDNLYWYRRVMGKEIKFLLHFVKESKQDESGMPNNRFLAERTGGTYSTLKVQPAELEDSGVYFCASSHPAGGDRGQFFGPGTRLTVL.

The chain carries TRBV23-1 and TRBJ2-3; no firm D call. TRBV23-1 is classed as an ORF, of uncertain function. This CDR3 is built from 14 residues. V was shortened by 10 bases and J by 3 bases, with 17 bases between the two germline ends. The CDR3 nucleotides are TGCGCCACCCGACCGGGTCCCCAGACAGATACGCAGTATTTT. It yields the protein CATRPGPQTDTQYF.

In this sample, this clone turned up a few times. The chain uses TRBV2 and TRBJ2-1, with 10 positions matching TRBD2. The V segment lost 7 bases and the J segment 6 bases; nucleotides outside the gene matches: 3. CDR1 and CDR2 (germline): SNHLY, FYNNEI. The CDR3 length is 13 residues. The CDR3: CASTSGGANEQFF. CDR3 nucleotides: TGTGCCAGCACAAGCGGGGGGGCCAATGAGCAGTTCTTC.

The V gene is TRBV7-8, the J gene TRBJ1-1, with D uncertain. The V and J ends lost 3 bases and 5 bases respectively, with 10 bases between them. CDR1 is SGHVS and CDR2 is FQNEAQ in the germline V gene. This CDR3 spans 13 amino acids. DNA of the CDR3: TGTGCCAGCAGCTTCGTTCGGGGAACTGAAGCTTTCTTT. As protein: CASSFVRGTEAFF.

The chain is built from TRBV7-8 and TRBJ2-5; 11 positions agree with TRBD2. Germline CDR1 and CDR2: SGHVS and FQNEAQ. This CDR3 has 15 amino acids. Trimming at V came to 2 bases and at J to 4 bases, leaving 3 bases not matched to a gene. DNA of the CDR3: TGTGCCAGCAGCTTAAGACTAGCGGGGCGAGAGACCCAGTACTTC. Translation gives CASSLRLAGRETQYF.

The gene calls are TRBV15 and TRBJ2-1; no definite D call. The germline V and J ends were trimmed by 3 bases and 0 bases, with 15 bases remaining between them. CDR3 length equals 17 residues. Germline CDR1 is LNHNV and CDR2 is YYDKDF (reference sequence). CDR3 protein: CATSSRRAARSYNEQFF. For the CDR3, the DNA is TGTGCCACCAGCAGCCGTCGCGCTGCCCGCTCCTACAATGAGCAGTTCTTC.

J is TRBJ1-2 and V is TRBV7-2, with unresolved D. Germline CDR1 and CDR2: SGHTA and FQGNSA. This CDR3 comprises 15 residues. Trimming removed 5 bases at V and 0 bases at J, with 13 bases between. The CDR3 protein is CASSPPVFANYGYTF. CDR3 coding DNA: TGTGCCAGCAGCCCACCGGTCTTTGCTAACTATGGCTACACCTTC.

The chain joins TRBV19 to TRBJ2-2, with 9 bases identical to TRBD2. There are 16 residues in the CDR3. From germline, CDR1 is LNHDA and CDR2 SQIVND (reference sequence). V lost 5 bases and J lost 9; bases outside the gene matches: 13. CDR3 nucleotide sequence: TGTGCCAGTAGTGGCCTGTCTGCGGGAGGGTCCCGGGAGCTGTTTTTT. Protein product: CASSGLSAGGSRELFF.

The V and J genes are TRBV18 and TRBJ1-6, with 8 bases fitting TRBD1. The CDR3 runs 17 residues. V dropped 4 bases and J dropped 4; count of bases not matched to a gene: 9. Germline V gene lookup returns CDR1 KGHSH and CDR2 LQKENI. CDR3 in DNA: TGTGCCAGCTCACTTATAACAGGGGGAGATTATAATTCACCCCTCCACTTT. Translation: CASSLITGGDYNSPLHF. The complete variable domain, with remaining parts taken from reference TRBV18 and TRBJ1-6, reads NAGVMQNPRHLVRRRGQEARLRCSPMKGHSHVYWYRQLPEEGLKFMVYLQKENIIDESGMPKERFSAEFPKEGPSILRIQQVVRGDSAAYFCASSLITGGDYNSPLHFGNGTRLTVT.

The chain recombines TRBV12-2 with TRBJ2-2; the table's D call TRBD2 went unverified against the DNA. TRBV12-2 is a pseudogene. CDR3 length equals 21 residues. CDR3 in DNA: TGTGCAAGTCGCGCCCGCGCCCCCGTCCCCCGACTAGCACAGAACACCGGGGAGCTGTTTTTT. Its protein product is CASRARAPVPRLAQNTGELFF.

The chain recombines TRBV7-3 with TRBJ2-5, with 8 bases identical to TRBD1. Germline loops: CDR1 SGHTA, CDR2 FQGTGA. The CDR3 has 15 residues. The trim removed 5 bases at V and 5 bases at J, leaving 10 bases unmatched. Written as DNA, the CDR3 is TGTGCCAGCAGCCCCACCGGGACAGGAGGGGAGACCCAGTACTTC. It translates to CASSPTGTGGETQYF.

The chain is built from TRBV2 and TRBJ2-5; perhaps TRBD1 as D (6 bases). The CDR3 runs to 14 residues. The germline CDR1 and CDR2 sequences are SNHLY and FYNNEI. V lost 6 bases to trimming and J lost 2 bases, with 13 bases between them. Here the CDR3 reads CASRLQGGQETQYF. The CDR3 DNA reads as TGTGCCAGCAGGCTACAGGGCGGACAAGAGACCCAGTACTTC.

The table lists this clone with a few counts. The V gene is TRBV15, the J gene TRBJ2-6; possibly TRBD2 for D (6 bases). The V end was cut by 2 bases, the J end by 0 bases, with 11 bases between. This CDR3 contains 17 residues. From germline, CDR1 is LNHNV and CDR2 YYDKDF (reference sequence). Written as DNA, the CDR3 is TGTGCCACCAGCAGACAGGACGGGAGCTCTGGGGCCAACGTCCTGACTTTC. Its protein product is CATSRQDGSSGANVLTF.

CDR3 coding DNA: TGTGCCAGCAGCTTAGCGGGACAGGGTAACGAGCAGTACTTC. Residues: CASSLAGQGNEQYF. V usage is TRBV11-2 and J usage is TRBJ2-7; 9 bases are a match to TRBD1. The CDR3 is 14 residues long. The germline V gene has CDR1 SGHAT and CDR2 FQNNGV. Trimming cost V 1 base and J 5 bases; bases outside gene matches: 3.

The gene calls are TRBV7-9 and TRBJ1-3; no clear D gene. CDR1 is SEHNR and CDR2 is FQNEAQ in the germline V gene (reference sequence). Between the trimmed V and J ends, which lost 5 bases and 0 bases, there was a span of 14 bases. The CDR3 sequence is 16 residues long. The CDR3 loop is CASSRALTGSGNTIYF. In DNA form, the CDR3 reads TGTGCCAGCAGCCGAGCATTGACGGGCTCTGGAAACACCATATATTTT. Complete variable domain (other parts from reference TRBV7-9 and TRBJ1-3): DTGVSQNPRHKITKRGQNVTFRCDPISEHNRLYWYRQTLGQGPEFLTYFQNEAQLEKSRLLSDRFSAERPKGSFSTLEIQRTEQGDSAMYLCASSRALTGSGNTIYFGEGSWLTVV.

The chain employs TRBV19 and TRBJ1-1; a possible D gene is TRBD1 (5 bases). Germline CDR1 LNHDA, CDR2 SQIVND (reference sequence). CDR3 length equals 12 residues. V lost 8 bases and J 5 bases, leaving 12 bases between the germline ends. The chain's CDR3 is CASSIGETEAFF. CDR3 bases: TGTGCCAGTTCAATAGGGGAAACTGAAGCTTTCTTT.

The V gene is TRBV9, the J gene TRBJ1-1, with 8 bases that match TRBD1. The V and J ends lost 4 bases and 7 bases, in that order; junction bases with no gene match: 9. The germline V gene has CDR1 SGDLS and CDR2 YYNGEE. The length of the CDR3 is 14 residues. CDR3 DNA: TGTGCCAGCAGCCTACTCGACAGGGGAAGTGAAGCTTTCTTT. It translates to CASSLLDRGSEAFF.

The V call is TRBV27, the J call TRBJ2-7; D perhaps matches TRBD2 (6 bases). The CDR3 has 13 residues. The V gene's germline CDR1 is MNHEY and CDR2 SMNVEV (reference sequence). The germline V and J ends were trimmed by 6 bases and 10 bases, with 19 bases remaining between them. CDR3 in amino acids: CASSPSGVSKQYF. DNA of the CDR3: TGTGCCAGCAGCCCCTCGGGGGTCTCTAAACAGTACTTC.

This clone has only one observation. The gene calls are TRBV29-1 and TRBJ2-7; D may be TRBD1 (6 bases). The germline CDR1 and CDR2 sequences are SQVTM and ANQGSEA. The CDR3 totals 13 residues. V was clipped by 5 bases and J by 2 bases, with 13 bases between them. CDR3 nucleotides: TGCAGCGTTCGTCCCAGGGGAACCTACGAGCAGTACTTC. Protein product: CSVRPRGTYEQYF.

This clone was counted a few times. Within the sample, other DNA sequences also encode this same CDR3. This rearrangement joins TRBV5-6 to TRBJ2-5; TRBD2 aligns across 11 bases. CDR1 SGHDT and CDR2 YYEEEE come from the germline V gene. J gave up 4 bases and V 3 bases, and 2 bases lay outside the gene matches. The CDR3 contains 14 residues. The chain's CDR3 is CASSSLAGGETQYF. CDR3 in DNA: TGTGCCAGCAGCTCCCTAGCGGGGGGAGAGACCCAGTACTTC.

This clone was seen a handful of times. The chain uses TRBV7-8 and TRBJ1-2; 8 bases are a match to TRBD1. Looked up from germline, CDR1 is SGHVS and CDR2 is FQNEAQ. Unmatched junction bases numbered 6, after V lost 5 bases and J lost 4 bases. This CDR3 contains 14 residues. The CDR3 coding sequence is TGTGCCAGCAGCCCTGGACAGGGAGGCTATGGCTACACCTTC. This codes for CASSPGQGGYGYTF.

This clone was seen once. J is TRBJ1-5 and V is TRBV19; 8 positions match TRBD1. CDR3 size: 15 residues. The trim removed 4 bases at V and 6 bases at J, leaving 8 bases unmatched. Germline lookup yields CDR1 LNHDA and CDR2 SQIVND (reference sequence). The DNA of the CDR3 is TGTGCCAGTAGTACCTACGACAGGGGAGGTCAGCCCCAGCATTTT. It yields the protein CASSTYDRGGQPQHF.

This chain joins TRBV29-1 and TRBJ2-3, with D perhaps matching TRBD2 (5 bases). Germline-derived CDR1 and CDR2 are SQVTM and ANQGSEA. CDR3 size: 13 residues. The ends were cut back, 2 bases at V and 2 bases at J, with 8 bases in the middle. The CDR3 spells CSVETGITDTQYF. CDR3 nucleotide sequence: TGCAGCGTTGAAACCGGGATCACAGATACGCAGTATTTT.

This chain uses TRBV28 with TRBJ2-1, with 9 bases fitting TRBD2. This CDR3 is 16 amino acids long. The V segment lost 6 bases and the J segment 8 bases; nucleotides outside the gene matches: 14. The germline gives CDR1 MDHEN, CDR2 SYDVKM. CDR3 loop: CASRPLGASGNDEQFF. CDR3 nucleotides: TGTGCCAGCAGGCCCCTCGGGGCTAGCGGGAATGATGAGCAGTTCTTC.

This sequence joins TRBV5-5 and TRBJ2-5, with TRBD1 as a possible D gene (6 bases). Trimming cost V 1 base and J 0 bases, with 19 bases left between them. This CDR3 contains 18 residues. CDR1 SGHKS and CDR2 YYEKEE come from the germline V gene (reference sequence). This chain's CDR3 is CASSLSIRDNTYQETQYF. CDR3 nucleotide sequence: TGTGCCAGCAGCTTGTCAATAAGGGACAACACGTACCAAGAGACCCAGTACTTC.

This clone was seen a single time. The gene calls are TRBV18 and TRBJ2-5; D is possibly TRBD1 (7 bases). CDR1 is KGHSH, CDR2 LQKENI, per germline. There are 15 residues in the CDR3. V was pared by 3 bases and J by 5 bases, with 16 bases between. The CDR3 reads CASSPRQGGEETQYF. CDR3 DNA sequence: TGTGCCAGCTCACCCCGACAGGGAGGCGAGGAGACCCAGTACTTC. Together with reference TRBV18 and TRBJ2-5, the CDR3 gives the full variable domain: NAGVMQNPRHLVRRRGQEARLRCSPMKGHSHVYWYRQLPEEGLKFMVYLQKENIIDESGMPKERFSAEFPKEGPSILRIQQVVRGDSAAYFCASSPRQGGEETQYFGPGTRLLVL.

The J gene is TRBJ2-5, the V gene TRBV18; 8 bases are shared with TRBD1. After removal of 1 base from V and 1 base from J, the junction contained 2 bases not matched to a gene. This CDR3 is 15 amino acids long. The germline V gene encodes CDR1 KGHSH and CDR2 LQKENI. The chain's CDR3 is CASSPQTGGQETQYF. The CDR3 nucleotides are TGTGCCAGCTCACCACAAACAGGGGGCCAAGAGACCCAGTACTTC.